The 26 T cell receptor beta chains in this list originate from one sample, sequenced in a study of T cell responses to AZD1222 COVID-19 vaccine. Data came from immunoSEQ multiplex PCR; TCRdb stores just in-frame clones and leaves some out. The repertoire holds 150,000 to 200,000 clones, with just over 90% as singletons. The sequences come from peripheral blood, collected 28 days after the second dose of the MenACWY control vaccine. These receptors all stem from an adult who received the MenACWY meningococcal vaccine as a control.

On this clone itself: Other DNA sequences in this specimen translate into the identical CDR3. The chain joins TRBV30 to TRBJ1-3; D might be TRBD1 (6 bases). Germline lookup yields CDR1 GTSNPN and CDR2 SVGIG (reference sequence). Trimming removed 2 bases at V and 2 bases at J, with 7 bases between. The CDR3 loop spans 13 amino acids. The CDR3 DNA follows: TGTGCCTGGAGTAGGGGGGCTGGAAACACCATATATTTT. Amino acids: CAWSRGAGNTIYF.

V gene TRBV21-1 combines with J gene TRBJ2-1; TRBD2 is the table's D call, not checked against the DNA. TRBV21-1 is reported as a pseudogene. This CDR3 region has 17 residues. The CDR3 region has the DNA TGTGCCAGCATCCCCGGAGGACTGCTCGGGGGGCACAATGAGCAGTTCTTC. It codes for CASIPGGLLGGHNEQFF.

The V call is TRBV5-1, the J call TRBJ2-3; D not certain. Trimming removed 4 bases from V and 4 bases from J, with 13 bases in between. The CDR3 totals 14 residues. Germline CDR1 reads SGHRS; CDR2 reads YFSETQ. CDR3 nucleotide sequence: TGCGCCAGCAGCGCCCCCGAGGCGGCAGATACGCAGTATTTT. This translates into CASSAPEAADTQYF.

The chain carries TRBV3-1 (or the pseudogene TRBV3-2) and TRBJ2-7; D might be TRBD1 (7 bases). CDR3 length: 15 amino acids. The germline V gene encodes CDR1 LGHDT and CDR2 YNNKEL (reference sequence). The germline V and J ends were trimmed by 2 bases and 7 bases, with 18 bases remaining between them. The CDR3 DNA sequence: TGTGCCAGCAGCCAAAGGCCAGGGGGGCTTGTTGAGCAGTACTTC. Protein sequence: CASSQRPGGLVEQYF.

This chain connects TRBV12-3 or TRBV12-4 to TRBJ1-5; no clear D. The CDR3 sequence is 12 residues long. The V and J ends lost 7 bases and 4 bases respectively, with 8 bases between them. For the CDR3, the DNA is TGTGCCAGCACCGTCAATAATCAGCCCCAGCATTTT. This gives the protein CASTVNNQPQHF.

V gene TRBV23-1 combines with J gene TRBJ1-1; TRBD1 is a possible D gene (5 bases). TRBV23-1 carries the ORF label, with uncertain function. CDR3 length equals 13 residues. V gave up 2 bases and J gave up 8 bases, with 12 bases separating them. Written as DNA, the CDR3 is TGCGCCAGCAGTCAAGCGAACAGACAGGAAGCTTTCTTT. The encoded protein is CASSQANRQEAFF.

CDR3 DNA: TGTGCTAGTGGTTTGGTAGGAGGGGACAGGCGAAATACGCAGTATTTT. Its translation: CASGLVGGDRRNTQYF. The rearrangement uses TRBV12-5 and TRBJ2-3, with 8 bases matching TRBD1. Germline CDR1 is LGHNT and CDR2 is FRNRAP. This CDR3 contains 16 residues. V lost 0 bases, J lost 7 bases, and 9 bases stayed unmatched. Full variable domain (rest looked up from reference TRBV12-5 and TRBJ2-3): DARVTQTPRHKVTEMGQEVTMRCQPILGHNTVFWYRQTMMQGLELLAYFRNRAPLDDSGMPKDRFSAEMPDATLATLKIQPSEPRDSAVYFCASGLVGGDRRNTQYFGPGTRLTVL.

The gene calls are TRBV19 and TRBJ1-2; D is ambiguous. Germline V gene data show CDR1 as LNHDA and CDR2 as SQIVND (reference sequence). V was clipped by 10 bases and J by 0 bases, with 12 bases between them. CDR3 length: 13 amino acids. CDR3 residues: CATSPLTNYGYTF. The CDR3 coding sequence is TGTGCCACTTCGCCCCTCACTAACTATGGCTACACCTTC.

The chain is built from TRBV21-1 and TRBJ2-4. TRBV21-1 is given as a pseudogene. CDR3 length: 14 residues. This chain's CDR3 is CASPGRIAKNIQYF. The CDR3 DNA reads TGTGCCAGCCCTGGACGGATAGCCAAAAACATTCAGTACTTC.

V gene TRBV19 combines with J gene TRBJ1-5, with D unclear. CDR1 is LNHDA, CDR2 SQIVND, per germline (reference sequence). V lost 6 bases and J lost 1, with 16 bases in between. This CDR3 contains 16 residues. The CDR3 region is CASRGLRLTSNQPQHF. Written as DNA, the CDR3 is TGTGCCAGTAGAGGGTTGAGGTTAACCAGCAATCAGCCCCAGCATTTT.

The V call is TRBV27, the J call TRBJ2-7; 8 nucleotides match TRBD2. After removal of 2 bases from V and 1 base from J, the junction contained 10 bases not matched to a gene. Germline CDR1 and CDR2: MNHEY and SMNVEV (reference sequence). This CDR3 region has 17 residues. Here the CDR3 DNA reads TGTGCCAGCAGTTTAAAGGTGACGGGACTAGGGTCCTACGAGCAGTACTTC. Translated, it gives CASSLKVTGLGSYEQYF.

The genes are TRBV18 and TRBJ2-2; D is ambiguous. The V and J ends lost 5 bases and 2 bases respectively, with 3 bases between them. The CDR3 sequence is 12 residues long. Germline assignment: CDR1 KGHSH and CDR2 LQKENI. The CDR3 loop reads CASSSNTGELFF. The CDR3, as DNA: TGTGCCAGCTCATCCAACACCGGGGAGCTGTTTTTT.

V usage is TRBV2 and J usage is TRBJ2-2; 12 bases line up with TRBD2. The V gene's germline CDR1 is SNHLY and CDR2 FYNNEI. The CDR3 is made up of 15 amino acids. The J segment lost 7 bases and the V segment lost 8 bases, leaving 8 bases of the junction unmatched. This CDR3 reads CASLKLAGGGGELFF. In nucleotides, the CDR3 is TGTGCCAGCCTCAAGCTAGCGGGAGGGGGCGGGGAGCTGTTTTTT.

The CDR3 spells CASSPPREGSNQPQHF. CDR3 nucleotide sequence: TGTGCCAGCAGTCCCCCCCGGGAAGGGAGCAATCAGCCCCAGCATTTT. This chain links TRBV28 with TRBJ1-5; no definite D call. V lost 5 bases and J 1 base, leaving 15 bases between the germline ends. Germline assignment: CDR1 MDHEN and CDR2 SYDVKM. The CDR3 is 16 residues long.

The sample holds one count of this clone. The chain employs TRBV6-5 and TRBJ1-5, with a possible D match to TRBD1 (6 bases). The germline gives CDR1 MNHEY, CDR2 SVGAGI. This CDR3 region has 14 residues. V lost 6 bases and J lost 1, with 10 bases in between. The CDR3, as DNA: TGTGCCAGCAGGGGGGCAGGGAGCAATCAGCCCCAGCATTTT. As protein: CASRGAGSNQPQHF.

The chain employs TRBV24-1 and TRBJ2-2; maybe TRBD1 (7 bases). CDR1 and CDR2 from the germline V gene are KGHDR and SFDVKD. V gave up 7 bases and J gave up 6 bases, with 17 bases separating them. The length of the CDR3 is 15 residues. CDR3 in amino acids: CATREDRRGSGELFF. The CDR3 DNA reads TGTGCCACCAGGGAGGACAGGAGGGGTTCCGGGGAGCTGTTTTTT.

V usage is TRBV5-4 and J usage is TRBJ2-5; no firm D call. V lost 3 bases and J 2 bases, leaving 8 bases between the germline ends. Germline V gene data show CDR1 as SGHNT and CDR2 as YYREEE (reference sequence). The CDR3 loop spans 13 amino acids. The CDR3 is CASSSEDQETQYF. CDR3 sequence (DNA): TGTGCCAGCAGCTCTGAAGATCAAGAGACCCAGTACTTC. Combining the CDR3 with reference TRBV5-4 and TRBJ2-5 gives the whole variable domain ETGVTQSPTHLIKTRGQQVTLRCSSQSGHNTVSWYQQALGQGPQFIFQYYREEENGRGNFPPRFSGLQFPNYSSELNVNALELDDSALYLCASSSEDQETQYFGPGTRLLVL.

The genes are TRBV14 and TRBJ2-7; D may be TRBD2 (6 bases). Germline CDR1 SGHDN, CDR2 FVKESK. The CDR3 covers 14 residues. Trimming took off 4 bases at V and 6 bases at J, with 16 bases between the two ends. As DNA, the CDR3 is TGTGCCAGCAGCCCCCGACTAGTACAGACCGAGCAGTACTTC. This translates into CASSPRLVQTEQYF.

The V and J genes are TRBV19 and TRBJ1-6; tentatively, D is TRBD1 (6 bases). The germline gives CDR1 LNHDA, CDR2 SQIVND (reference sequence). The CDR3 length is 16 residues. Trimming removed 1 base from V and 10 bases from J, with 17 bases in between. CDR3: CASSIAPWGAISPLHF. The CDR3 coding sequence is TGTGCCAGTAGTATAGCTCCTTGGGGGGCTATATCACCCCTCCACTTT.

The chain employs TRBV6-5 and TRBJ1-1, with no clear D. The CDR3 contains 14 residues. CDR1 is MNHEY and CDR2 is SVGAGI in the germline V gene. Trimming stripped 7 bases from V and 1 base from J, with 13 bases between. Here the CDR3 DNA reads TGTGCCAGCAAGTTTTGGGCGGCGAACACTGAAGCTTTCTTT. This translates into CASKFWAANTEAFF.

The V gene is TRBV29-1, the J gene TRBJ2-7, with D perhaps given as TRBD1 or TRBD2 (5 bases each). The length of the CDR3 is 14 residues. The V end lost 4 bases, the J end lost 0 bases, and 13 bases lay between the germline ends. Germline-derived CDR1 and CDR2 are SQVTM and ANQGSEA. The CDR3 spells CSVARDPNSYEQYF. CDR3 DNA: TGCAGCGTTGCACGGGACCCCAACTCCTACGAGCAGTACTTC.

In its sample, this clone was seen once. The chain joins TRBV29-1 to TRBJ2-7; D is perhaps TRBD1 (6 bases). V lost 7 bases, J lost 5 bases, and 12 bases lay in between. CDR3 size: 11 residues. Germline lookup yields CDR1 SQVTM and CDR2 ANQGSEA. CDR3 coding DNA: TGCAGCGCTCAGGACAGTCACGAGCAGTACTTC. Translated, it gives CSAQDSHEQYF.

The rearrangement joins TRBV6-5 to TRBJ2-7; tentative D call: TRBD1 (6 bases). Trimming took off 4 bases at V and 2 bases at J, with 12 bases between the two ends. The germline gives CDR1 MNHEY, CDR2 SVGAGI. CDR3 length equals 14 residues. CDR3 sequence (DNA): TGTGCCAGCAGTTCTGACAGGCCACCCTACGAGCAGTACTTC. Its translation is CASSSDRPPYEQYF.

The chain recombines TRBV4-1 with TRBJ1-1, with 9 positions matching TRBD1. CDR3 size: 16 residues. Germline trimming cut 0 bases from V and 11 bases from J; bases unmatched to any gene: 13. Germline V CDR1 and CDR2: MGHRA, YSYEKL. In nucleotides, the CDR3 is TGCGCCAGCAGCCAAGAGGGATGGGACAGGGCTTTAGGGGCTTTCTTT. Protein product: CASSQEGWDRALGAFF.

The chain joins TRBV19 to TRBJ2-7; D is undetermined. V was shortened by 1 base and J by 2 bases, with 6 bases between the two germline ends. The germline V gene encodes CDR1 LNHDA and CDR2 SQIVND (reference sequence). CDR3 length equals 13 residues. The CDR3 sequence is CASSIGDTYEQYF. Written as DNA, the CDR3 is TGTGCCAGTAGTATAGGTGACACCTACGAGCAGTACTTC.

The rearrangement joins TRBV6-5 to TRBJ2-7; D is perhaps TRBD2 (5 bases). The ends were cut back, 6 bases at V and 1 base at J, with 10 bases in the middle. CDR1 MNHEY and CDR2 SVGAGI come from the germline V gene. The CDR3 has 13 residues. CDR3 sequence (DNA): TGTGCCAGCAGAGAGGGAGTGTCCTACGAGCAGTACTTC. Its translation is CASREGVSYEQYF.